This entry concerns a single T cell receptor beta chain. The antigen is undetermined. The sample has other DNA sequences that encode this CDR3 too. The sample originates from a study of Ad26.COV2.S vaccination and SARS-CoV-2 variants. Trimming removed 1 base at V and 6 bases at J, with 4 bases between. CDR1 and CDR2 (germline): SEHNR, FQNEAQ (reference sequence). This CDR3 spans 12 amino acids. Treatment of the sample: some 20 received Ad26.COV2.S at low or high dose, single or two shots; roughly five received placebo; per-sample allocation not given. Sampling was performed 63 days after the first vaccine or placebo injection. Ad26.COV2.S expressed prefusion-stabilized spike from the original Wuhan strain. Repertoires were generated with immunoSEQ multiplex PCR, while TCRdb's copy carries only in-frame clones and drops some. The table has roughly 500,000 clones, about 91% seen once. Notes on the study in general: Reportedly, after vaccination the spike-specific CD8+ and CD4+ T cell responses displayed substantial breadth. Vaccinees displayed broader spike-specific TCR repertoires than placebo recipients. Estimates derived from TCR breadth and depth analyses may have underestimated total T cell responses.

This clonotype was obtained from a person aged 18-65 years who received the Ad26.COV2.S COVID-19 vaccine or a placebo. Here the sequenced sample was peripheral blood, taken in a trial of Ad26.COV2.S vaccine versus placebo. The chain joins TRBV7-9 to TRBJ1-5; no definite D call. The CDR3 coding sequence is TGTGCCAGCAGCTTAGGGGGTCAGCCCCAGCATTTT. Amino acids: CASSLGGQPQHF.